These 20 T cell receptor beta chains originate from one sample sequenced in a study of monozygotic twins with inflammatory bowel disease. TCRdb re-called the 5' RACE reads; one entry per CDR3 protein, DNA not given. The repertoire shows around 450,000 distinct CDR3 sequences; the top ten hold about 2.3%. Sequenced sample: blood. The source is a human donor with ulcerative colitis or Crohn's disease, or a healthy co-twin of an affected twin (not recorded which).

The chain combines TRBV7-2 with TRBJ1-2; lacking DNA, the TRBD1 call made by TCRdb goes unchecked. CDR3 size: 14 residues. The germline V gene has CDR1 SGHTA and CDR2 FQGNSA. The CDR3 loop is CASSVGQGIYGYTF.

The chain employs TRBV28 and TRBJ1-1; TCRdb's D call of TRBD1 is untestable without DNA. Germline V gene data show CDR1 as MDHEN and CDR2 as SYDVKM. This CDR3 region has 17 residues. CDR3 residues: CASSLMGGTGSATEAFF.

The chain joins TRBV4-3 to TRBJ2-7; TCRdb's D call, TRBD2, is unchecked because there is no DNA. Germline V gene sequence: CDR1 LGHNA, CDR2 YSLEER. The CDR3 covers 13 residues. CDR3 residues: CASSQEREYEQYF.

This sequence joins TRBV24-1 and TRBJ2-1; TCRdb names TRBD2, which stays unverified in the absence of DNA. Looked up from germline, CDR1 is KGHDR and CDR2 is SFDVKD. The CDR3 has 14 amino acids. CDR3 protein: CATSEASGNYEQFF.

The chain is built from TRBV30 and TRBJ2-5. The CDR3 runs to 16 residues. Per germline, CDR1 GTSNPN and CDR2 SVGIG (reference sequence). CDR3 region: CAWSVGSAMYQETQYF.

J is TRBJ2-5 and V is TRBV7-3; the TCRdb D gene call, TRBD1, has no DNA to confirm it. Germline CDR1 reads SGHTA; CDR2 reads FQGTGA. The length of the CDR3 is 13 residues. CDR3 region: CASSFGGQETQYF.

The V and J genes are TRBV5-1 and TRBJ2-3; as DNA is missing, the TRBD1 call by TCRdb cannot be tested. The CDR3 covers 15 residues. Germline V gene sequence: CDR1 SGHRS, CDR2 YFSETQ. The CDR3: CASTTQGASTDTQYF. The complete variable domain, with remaining parts taken from reference TRBV5-1 and TRBJ2-3, reads KAGVTQTPRYLIKTRGQQVTLSCSPISGHRSVSWYQQTPGQGLQFLFEYFSETQRNKGNFPGRFSGRQFSNSRSEMNVSTLELGDSALYLCASTTQGASTDTQYFGPGTRLTVL.

The chain links TRBV6-2 or TRBV6-3 to TRBJ2-1; the TCRdb D gene call, TRBD1, has no DNA to confirm it. CDR3 length equals 12 residues. In germline, CDR1 is MNHEY, CDR2 SVGEGT. The CDR3 sequence is CASRGGDNEQFF.

V is TRBV28 and J is TRBJ2-5; TCRdb lists TRBD2, though no DNA is available to test this call. Germline values: CDR1 MDHEN, CDR2 SYDVKM. CDR3 size: 20 residues. The CDR3 spells CASSLPSAFVREKYQETQYF.

The rearrangement links TRBV11-2 to TRBJ2-5; checking the TCRdb D call of TRBD1 is not possible without DNA. Germline V gives CDR1 SGHAT, CDR2 FQNNGV. CDR3 length: 15 amino acids. CDR3 loop: CASSSYRAQQETQYF.

The V gene is TRBV27, the J gene TRBJ1-1. CDR1 MNHEY and CDR2 SMNVEV come from the germline V gene (reference sequence). This CDR3 spans 15 amino acids. CDR3 residues: CASSLSKRGGTEAFF.

The chain employs TRBV5-1 and TRBJ1-3; the TRBD1 assignment by TCRdb is unverifiable without DNA. Germline V gene data show CDR1 as SGHRS and CDR2 as YFSETQ. This CDR3 spans 14 amino acids. The CDR3: CASSSTGTGNTIYF.

The chain uses TRBV27 and TRBJ2-2; the TCRdb call, TRBD2, lacks DNA for checking. Germline CDR1 reads MNHEY; CDR2 reads SMNVEV (reference sequence). This CDR3 is built from 17 residues. The CDR3 protein is CASSPLLTSSQTGELFF.

The chain recombines TRBV4-3 with TRBJ2-7; the TRBD1 assignment by TCRdb is unverifiable without DNA. This CDR3 region has 16 residues. Germline CDR1 reads LGHNA; CDR2 reads YSLEER. The CDR3 loop reads CASSQEKWLGDYEQYF.

This chain links TRBV5-1 with TRBJ2-5. This CDR3 region has 14 residues. In germline, CDR1 is SGHRS, CDR2 YFSETQ. The CDR3 spells CASSLGQSQETQYF.

The rearrangement uses TRBV12-3 or TRBV12-4 and TRBJ2-1; the D call of TRBD2 rests on TCRdb alone, since no DNA is present to check it. This CDR3 spans 15 amino acids. The CDR3 region is CASGGSGGAYNEQFF.

The chain carries TRBV29-1 and TRBJ2-5; TCRdb calls TRBD2, which cannot be checked without DNA. The germline V gene has CDR1 SQVTM and CDR2 ANQGSEA. The CDR3 totals 15 residues. The CDR3 sequence is CSVDLEEGVQETQYF.

The gene calls are TRBV30 and TRBJ2-2; TCRdb picks TRBD2, but there is no DNA to check that call. The CDR3 has 15 residues. Germline CDR1 and CDR2: GTSNPN and SVGIG (reference sequence). CDR3 loop: CAWVRDSSPTGELFF. The variable domain in full, with the rest retrieved from reference TRBV30 and TRBJ2-2, is SQTIHQWPATLVQPVGSPLSLECTVEGTSNPNLYWYRQAAGRGLQLLFYSVGIGQISSEVPQNLSASRPQDRQFILSSKKLLLSDSGFYLCAWVRDSSPTGELFFGEGSRLTVL.

This chain links TRBV29-1 with TRBJ2-3; TCRdb's D gene call, TRBD1, goes unchecked for lack of DNA. Germline CDR1 is SQVTM and CDR2 is ANQGSEA. The CDR3 covers 12 residues. The CDR3 is CSVERGADTQYF.

The J gene is TRBJ2-2, the V gene TRBV5-1; lacking DNA, the TRBD1 call made by TCRdb goes unchecked. This CDR3 is 17 amino acids long. The germline gives CDR1 SGHRS, CDR2 YFSETQ. The CDR3 reads CASSLPAPGEWTGELFF.